This T cell receptor (beta chain) was observed in a study of CD8 T cells in Susac syndrome. Overall study results and limits: The study found that Susac CD8+ clonal expansion peaked in TEMRA cells and active patients.

This CDR3 region has 14 residues. Trimming left V 5 bases short and J 0 bases short, with 11 bases between. Germline V gene data show CDR1 as DFQATT and CDR2 as SNEGSKA (reference sequence). After extraction with the RNeasy kit, roughly 0.45 to 1 ug of the RNA was reverse transcribed using random hexamers. The amplification used immunoSEQ multiplex PCR on TCR beta CDR3; it spanned 54 Vbeta and 13 Jbeta. TCRdb processed the immunoSEQ multiplex PCR reads anew with MiXCR; each CDR3 protein has one entry. The sample lists about 2,300 distinct CDR3 sequences, just over 70% occurring once. Staining was done for CD27 and CD45RA, and it defined the memory subsets for TEMRA sorting. It was both total CD8+ cells and sorted CD8+ TEMRA cells that were sequenced. Of note for this clonotype: The antigen remains unidentified.

This TCR was sampled from a human donor with Susac syndrome. The chain uses TRBV20-1 and TRBJ1-5; D is possibly TRBD1 (5 bases). Source material: CD8+ TEMRA cells from PBMCs. The subset was: FACS-sorted terminally differentiated effector memory CD8+ T cells re-expressing CD45RA (CD8+ TEMRA). The CDR3 loop is CSADSPNSNQPQHF. The CDR3 DNA is TGCAGTGCTGACAGCCCCAATAGCAATCAGCCCCAGCATTTT.